A selection of T cell receptor beta chains follows, all from one sample in a study of blood T cell repertoires in COVID-19. Libraries were prepared by immunoSEQ multiplex PCR; TCRdb keeps only in-frame clonotypes and omits some of them. Here the sample spans 100,000 to 150,000 clones, roughly 69% being singletons. The sequencing sample was made of peripheral blood. The source of these receptors is an older woman with acute or convalescent COVID-19. CDR3s include the opening cysteine and the closing phenylalanine or tryptophan. The D gene is left open where the match is weak. Not all rows give a size; the values are once, few, many and, for expanded clones, a class.

D	V	J	size	DNA	CDR3
TRBD1	TRBV10-3	TRBJ1-2	few	TGTGCCATCAGGGGACAGGGAGTCGACTATGGCTACACCTTC	CAIRGQGVDYGYTF
.	TRBV27	TRBJ1-6	few	TGTGCCAGCAGTTTATATGGGATTGGCGGGACCAATTCACCCCTCCACTTT	CASSLYGIGGTNSPLHF
.	TRBV7-3	TRBJ2-1	.	TGTGCCAGCAGCTTAATCGGGACTTACTCCTACAATGAGCAGTTCTTC	CASSLIGTYSYNEQFF
TRBD2	TRBV9	TRBJ2-7	.	TGTGCCAGCAGCGGGGGTAGCGGGAGGTCCTCCTTCGAGCAGTACTTC	CASSGGSGRSSFEQYF
TRBD2	TRBV3-1/TRBV3-2	TRBJ2-1	.	TGTGCCAGCAGCCCTATAGCGGGAGTTTCCAGTGAGCAGTTCTTC	CASSPIAGVSSEQFF
.	TRBV5-1	TRBJ2-2	.	TGCGCCAGCAGCTCAGGCGGGGCCGGGGAGCTGTTTTTT	CASSSGGAGELFF
TRBD2	TRBV6-5	TRBJ2-5	.	TGTGCCAGCGCGGGAGGGCTCCTCCGGGAGACCCAGTACTTC	CASAGGLLRETQYF
TRBD1	TRBV7-3	TRBJ2-5	.	TGTGCCAGCAGCGCTACAGGGGGCCGGGAGACCCAGTACTTC	CASSATGGRETQYF
TRBD1	TRBV18	TRBJ2-1	.	TGTGCCAGCTCACCCCAGACCGGGACAGGGTACAATGAGCAGTTCTTC	CASSPQTGTGYNEQFF
TRBD1	TRBV2	TRBJ1-1	.	TGTGCCAGCAGTTGGGACAGGGGAAAGGGCACTGAAGCTTTCTTT	CASSWDRGKGTEAFF
.	TRBV6-5	TRBJ1-2	once	TGTGCCAGCCTACAGGGCGGATATAATGGCTACACCTTC	CASLQGGYNGYTF
TRBD2	TRBV2	TRBJ2-5	few	TGTGCCAGCAGCGCTAGACTAGCTGGCGAGACCCAGTACTTC	CASSARLAGETQYF
.	TRBV19	TRBJ2-2	.	TGTGCCAGTGAACCGGGACTCAACACCGGGGAGCTGTTTTTT	CASEPGLNTGELFF
.	TRBV12-3/TRBV12-4	TRBJ1-1	many	TGTGCCAGCAGTTTGCCACAGACTGAAGCTTTCTTT	CASSLPQTEAFF
.	TRBV5-1	TRBJ2-7	.	TGCGCCAGCAGCGCCCTTAGCGGCGCCTACGAGCAGTACTTC	CASSALSGAYEQYF
.	TRBV18	TRBJ1-1	.	TGTGCCAGCTCAGCTAGGGGCACTGAAGCTTTCTTT	CASSARGTEAFF
.	TRBV10-3	TRBJ1-2	.	TGTGCCATCACAGGGGAGCCACTCTATGGCTACACCTTC	CAITGEPLYGYTF
.	TRBV5-6	TRBJ2-5	.	TGTGCCAGCAGCTTGGACAGCCAAGAGACCCAGTACTTC	CASSLDSQETQYF
.	TRBV10-3	TRBJ2-5	once	TGTGCCATCAGTGGACGGACAGAAGAGACCCAGTACTTC	CAISGRTEETQYF
TRBD1	TRBV7-2	TRBJ1-1	.	TGTGCCAGCAGCTACGGGACAGGGAGCACTGAAGCTTTCTTT	CASSYGTGSTEAFF
.	TRBV27	TRBJ1-1	.	TGTGCCAGCAGTTTATCGGCCATCGGGGGGAATCTCCTGAACACTGAAGCTTTCTTT	CASSLSAIGGNLLNTEAFF
.	TRBV10-2	TRBJ1-5	.	TGCGCCAGCAGTGAGTCTAAGCGGGACATAAGACAGCCCCAGCATTTT	CASSESKRDIRQPQHF
TRBD1	TRBV12-3/TRBV12-4	TRBJ1-1	once	TGTGCCAGCAGTTCATATCAGGGGGCAGAAGCTTTCTTT	CASSSYQGAEAFF
.	TRBV19	TRBJ2-2	few	TGTGCCAGTACGCCCGGACAGCTGAACACCGGGGAGCTGTTTTTT	CASTPGQLNTGELFF
TRBD1	TRBV5-4	TRBJ2-7	.	TGTGCCAGCAGCGTTGGACAGGGGACCTACGAGCAGTACTTC	CASSVGQGTYEQYF
TRBD2	TRBV10-3	TRBJ2-1	.	TGTGCCATCAGTGAGTCGGCCCAGGGAGGGAATGAGCAGTTCTTC	CAISESAQGGNEQFF
.	TRBV6-1	TRBJ2-2	few	TGTGCCAGCAGTGAACGTCGGGAGACCGGGGAGCTGTTTTTT	CASSERRETGELFF
.	TRBV6-5	TRBJ1-3	.	TGTGCCAGCAGTTACTCGCAACAGGGCGGCGGAAACACCATATATTTT	CASSYSQQGGGNTIYF
.	TRBV6-1	TRBJ2-7	many	TGTGCCAGCAGTGAAGCTGGGGTCGGGGTCGGAAGCTCCTACGAGCAGTACTTC	CASSEAGVGVGSSYEQYF
TRBD2	TRBV27	TRBJ2-2	many	TGTGCCAGCAGCAGCGGGGCGTACACCGGGGAGCTGTTTTTT	CASSSGAYTGELFF
TRBD1	TRBV11-2	TRBJ2-7	.	TGTGCCAGCAGCTTAATTGAAGGGGGCGGCGAGCAGTACTTC	CASSLIEGGGEQYF
TRBD1	TRBV19	TRBJ2-7	.	TGTGCCAGTAAGGCTCGGCAGGGGGCCCACGAGCAGTACTTC	CASKARQGAHEQYF
TRBD2	TRBV15	TRBJ2-1	.	TGTGCCACCAGCACCCCTGGGGCGGGGGTCGTCAATGAGCAGTTCTTC	CATSTPGAGVVNEQFF
.	TRBV19	TRBJ2-3	once	TGTGCCAGTAGTATAGATCAGGGTACGCAGTATTTT	CASSIDQGTQYF
TRBD1	TRBV9	TRBJ2-7	.	TGTGCCAGCAGCGTAGGGGTAGGGGACAGGGTAGGCGAGCAGTACTTC	CASSVGVGDRVGEQYF
.	TRBV10-3	TRBJ2-3	few	TGTGCCATCAGTGAGTCGTCGGGGACAGATACGCAGTATTTT	CAISESSGTDTQYF
.	TRBV12-3/TRBV12-4	TRBJ1-5	.	TGTGCCAGCAGCGTCCAGAGCAATCAGCCCCAGCATTTT	CASSVQSNQPQHF
.	TRBV18	TRBJ1-2	.	TGTGCCAGCTCACCAGGGGGGGCGACCGGGCTCGGCTACACCTTC	CASSPGGATGLGYTF
TRBD1	TRBV19	TRBJ1-3	.	TGTGCCAGTAGTCTCAATGGACAGGGAAGAAGTGGAAACACCATATATTTT	CASSLNGQGRSGNTIYF
TRBD2	TRBV19	TRBJ2-3	.	TGTGCCAGTAGCGGACTAGCGGCGGGAGATACGCAGTATTTT	CASSGLAAGDTQYF
.	TRBV4-1	TRBJ2-6	.	TGCGCCAGCAGCCAAGATACAGCCTCTGGGGCCAACGTCCTGACTTTC	CASSQDTASGANVLTF
TRBD1	TRBV6-5	TRBJ2-5	few	TGTGCCAGCAGTCAGTACAGGGGTGAGACCCAGTACTTC	CASSQYRGETQYF
.	TRBV7-2	TRBJ1-1	.	TGTGCCAGCAGCGTTAGTAGGGGTAGAGCTGAAGCTTTCTTT	CASSVSRGRAEAFF
.	TRBV2	TRBJ2-3	.	TGTGCCAGCAGTGCCCCGGTTAGTACAGATACGCAGTATTTT	CASSAPVSTDTQYF
TRBD2	TRBV2	TRBJ2-5	.	TGTGCCAGCAGTGAACAGAGCGGGAGTGATCGAGAGACCCAGTACTTC	CASSEQSGSDRETQYF
TRBD2	TRBV9	TRBJ2-3	.	TGTGCCAGCAGCGTAGAGGGCGGGGGGGCCACAGATACGCAGTATTTT	CASSVEGGGATDTQYF
TRBD1	TRBV7-9	TRBJ1-1	.	TGTGCCAGCAGCCCGGGACAGGGGGCGCGGAGAAACACTGAAGCTTTCTTT	CASSPGQGARRNTEAFF
.	TRBV28	TRBJ2-4	.	TGTGCCAGCACGCCCGGGACTGGAACCATTCAGTACTTC	CASTPGTGTIQYF
.	TRBV4-3	TRBJ2-2	.	TGCGCCAGCAGCCCCCATGGGGGCCGTAACACCGGGGAGCTGTTTTTT	CASSPHGGRNTGELFF
.	TRBV18	TRBJ1-4	.	TGTGCCAGCTCACCACGGAGTGCTAATGAAAAACTGTTTTTT	CASSPRSANEKLFF
.	TRBV27	TRBJ1-1	.	TGTGCCAGCAGCCCTGGGGGGGCGAACACTGAAGCTTTCTTT	CASSPGGANTEAFF
TRBD1	TRBV9	TRBJ2-1	.	TGTGCCAGCAGCGTAGACCCCGGGACAGGGACTCTCAAGAATGAGCAGTTCTTC	CASSVDPGTGTLKNEQFF
.	TRBV5-6	TRBJ1-4	.	TGTGCCAGCAGCGCACCGCGGGACCATGGGGAAAAACTGTTTTTT	CASSAPRDHGEKLFF
TRBD1	TRBV19	TRBJ1-1	once	TGTGCCAGCCTCAGGGGGGCAGGGGGTCTGAGCGCTGAAGCTTTCTTT	CASLRGAGGLSAEAFF